The 24 T cell receptor beta chains given below trace back to one sample, sequenced in a study of blood T cell repertoires in COVID-19 (dated by TCRdb to 2019 to 2021). The library came from the immunoSEQ multiplex PCR assay. Entries here come from immuneACCESS through TCRdb and include only in-frame sequences with V and J called. Some clones fail to appear in such tables; in the studies checked, an unresolved V gene covers under half of the shortfall, and the cause of the remainder is unknown. Within this sample are 150,000 to 200,000 clones, with more than 80% of them counted one time only. The ten largest clones add up to about 0.54% of the sample. The sample was peripheral blood. The source of these receptors is a man in his fifties with acute or convalescent COVID-19.

This sequence joins TRBV6-5 and TRBJ2-2, with 7 bases identical to TRBD1. J lost 1 base, V lost 6 bases, and 2 bases had no gene match. Germline CDR1 MNHEY, CDR2 SVGAGI. The CDR3 contains 14 residues. The CDR3 sequence: CASSWTGNTGELFF. The CDR3 bases are TGTGCCAGCAGCTGGACAGGGAACACCGGGGAGCTGTTTTTT.

This rearrangement joins TRBV9 to TRBJ1-4; D is ambiguous. This CDR3 contains 13 residues. Germline CDR1 and CDR2: SGDLS and YYNGEE. V was trimmed by 3 bases and J by 8 bases, leaving 11 bases between them. CDR3 sequence: CASSAGSNEKLFF. CDR3 nucleotides: TGTGCCAGCAGCGCAGGTTCGAACGAAAAACTGTTTTTT.

This chain uses TRBV29-1 with TRBJ1-2; perhaps TRBD1 as D (5 bases). V lost 2 bases to trimming and J lost 4 bases, with 17 bases between them. The CDR3 spans 15 residues. Germline CDR1 SQVTM, CDR2 ANQGSEA. The CDR3 DNA sequence: TGCAGCGTTGAATCGCGGGAAGGGGATGGCTATGGCTACACCTTC. This encodes CSVESREGDGYGYTF.

V usage is TRBV7-9 and J usage is TRBJ1-1; D is unclear. This CDR3 comprises 15 residues. The germline CDR1 and CDR2 sequences are SEHNR and FQNEAQ (reference sequence). With 7 bases removed from V and 1 base from J, the gap between germline ends came to 16 bases. The chain's CDR3 is CASTPRGMANTEAFF. The CDR3 bases are TGTGCCAGCACCCCCCGGGGAATGGCGAACACTGAAGCTTTCTTT.

The chain has TRBV29-1 and TRBJ2-3, with 10 bases fitting TRBD1. Germline V gives CDR1 SQVTM, CDR2 ANQGSEA. The CDR3 totals 15 residues. V shed 7 bases, J shed 7 bases, and the junction held 14 bases outside the gene matches. The CDR3 coding sequence is TGCAGCGCGACAGGGGGCACTAGGGCGGCCTATACGCAGTATTTT. Encoded protein: CSATGGTRAAYTQYF.

This chain links TRBV2 with TRBJ2-2, with D maybe TRBD1 (6 bases). The length of the CDR3 is 15 residues. In germline, CDR1 is SNHLY, CDR2 FYNNEI. The ends were cut back, 7 bases at V and 4 bases at J, with 16 bases in the middle. In nucleotides, the CDR3 is TGTGCCAGCAAGCAACAGGGTATGGGCACCGGGGAGCTGTTTTTT. Amino acids: CASKQQGMGTGELFF.

This chain connects TRBV5-6 to TRBJ2-5; 8 nucleotides agree with TRBD2. With V trimmed by 10 bases and J by 5 bases, 10 bases remained unmatched. The CDR3 runs 13 residues. The germline V gene has CDR1 SGHDT and CDR2 YYEEEE. CDR3 loop: CAPNGGGLETQYF. For the CDR3, the DNA is TGTGCCCCGAACGGGGGGGGGCTGGAGACCCAGTACTTC.

This chain links TRBV5-5 with TRBJ2-1, with D possibly matching TRBD2 (6 bases). The ends were cut back, 7 bases at V and 0 bases at J, with 17 bases in the middle. Looked up from germline, CDR1 is SGHKS and CDR2 is YYEKEE (reference sequence). The CDR3 covers 16 residues. The CDR3 DNA sequence: TGTGCCAGCGGACGGGAGCGGTCTAGCTCCTACAATGAGCAGTTCTTC. Amino acids: CASGRERSSSYNEQFF.

This clone was picked up a small number of times. V and J are TRBV10-1 and TRBJ1-5, with D hard to call. The V and J ends lost 11 bases and 5 bases respectively, with 7 bases between them. The CDR3 runs to 10 residues. Germline CDR1 is WNHNN and CDR2 is SYGVQD (reference sequence). This CDR3 reads CAGPHQPQHF. CDR3 DNA sequence: TGCGCCGGCCCTCATCAGCCCCAGCATTTT.

This clone was seen a single time. The genes are TRBV15 and TRBJ2-7; D perhaps matches TRBD1 (6 bases). The germline V gene has CDR1 LNHNV and CDR2 YYDKDF (reference sequence). Trimming left V 3 bases short and J 2 bases short, with 17 bases between. The CDR3 is made up of 16 amino acids. The CDR3 DNA is TGTGCCACCAGCAGGGGGACCGGCAGGGGAACCTACGAGCAGTACTTC. Translated, it gives CATSRGTGRGTYEQYF.

V usage is TRBV29-1 and J usage is TRBJ1-4; 8 nucleotides match TRBD1. The CDR3 length is 13 residues. The junction had 6 bases not matched to a gene; V was cut back by 4 bases and J by 8 bases. Germline V gene lookup returns CDR1 SQVTM and CDR2 ANQGSEA. DNA for the CDR3: TGCAGCGTTGGGGCACAGGGGGACGAAAAACTGTTTTTT. Its translation: CSVGAQGDEKLFF.

The chain couples TRBV7-9 to TRBJ1-5; 9 bases agree with TRBD1. After removal of 5 bases from V and 6 bases from J, the junction contained 14 bases not matched to a gene. Looked up from germline, CDR1 is SEHNR and CDR2 is FQNEAQ (reference sequence). There are 17 residues in the CDR3. The DNA of the CDR3 is TGTGCCAGCAGCCCGGGGACAGGGAGGTTCGTAGGTCAGCCCCAGCATTTT. Encoded protein: CASSPGTGRFVGQPQHF. The full variable domain, rest sourced from reference TRBV7-9 and TRBJ1-5, is DTGVSQNPRHKITKRGQNVTFRCDPISEHNRLYWYRQTLGQGPEFLTYFQNEAQLEKSRLLSDRFSAERPKGSFSTLEIQRTEQGDSAMYLCASSPGTGRFVGQPQHFGDGTRLSIL.

CDR3 bases: TGTGCCAGCAGCCAAGAGGGACAGTCTTTCAATTCACCCCTCCACTTT. Protein: CASSQEGQSFNSPLHF. V usage is TRBV3-1 (or the pseudogene TRBV3-2) and J usage is TRBJ1-6; 7 bases align to TRBD1. The CDR3 is 16 amino acids. V lost 0 bases to trimming and J lost 7 bases; unmatched junction nucleotides: 6. The germline V gene has CDR1 LGHDT and CDR2 YNNKEL (reference sequence).

CDR3 DNA: TGTGCCAGCGCGTCCTATGAGGAGGGGGCGTTTGGCTACACCTTC. Its translation: CASASYEEGAFGYTF. The chain has TRBV27 and TRBJ1-2, with 7 bases that match TRBD1. Unmatched junction bases numbered 16, after V lost 8 bases and J lost 7 bases. CDR1 is MNHEY, CDR2 SMNVEV, per germline (reference sequence). The CDR3 consists of 15 residues.

The chain recombines TRBV19 with TRBJ2-6; 8 bases align to TRBD1. The CDR3 has 16 residues. The V gene end was trimmed by 5 bases and the J gene end by 2 bases; junction bases not matched to a gene: 5. CDR1 LNHDA and CDR2 SQIVND come from the germline V gene (reference sequence). The CDR3 region has the DNA TGTGCCAGTAGTCTTCAGGGGGCTCCTGGGGCCAACGTCCTGACTTTC. Its protein product is CASSLQGAPGANVLTF.

The V call is TRBV7-3, the J call TRBJ2-7; possibly TRBD2 for D (5 bases). Germline CDR1 and CDR2: SGHTA and FQGTGA. V was clipped by 1 base and J by 5 bases, with 15 bases between them. The CDR3 is 15 residues long. The CDR3 loop is CASSLIGGQFDEQYF. CDR3 nucleotide sequence: TGTGCCAGCAGCTTAATAGGAGGCCAGTTTGACGAGCAGTACTTC.

This clone came up a few times. This sequence joins TRBV10-3 and TRBJ1-5, with D hard to call. Trimming removed 2 bases at V and 4 bases at J, with 6 bases between. CDR1 is ENHRY and CDR2 is SYGVKD in the germline V gene. The CDR3 is 13 residues long. CDR3 loop: CAISEGRNQPQHF. As DNA, the CDR3 is TGTGCCATCAGTGAGGGCAGAAATCAGCCCCAGCATTTT.

The rearrangement uses TRBV28 and TRBJ2-3, with 7 bases aligning to TRBD2. CDR1 is MDHEN, CDR2 SYDVKM, per germline. J gave up 7 bases and V 10 bases, and 26 bases lay outside the gene matches. The CDR3 has 18 residues. Here the CDR3 reads CATWEDIRGLDNSHTQYF. In nucleotides, the CDR3 is TGTGCCACCTGGGAGGACATAAGAGGACTAGATAACTCACATACGCAGTATTTT.

The CDR3 nucleotides read TGTGCCAGCAGCGTAGATGGGGAGAGATCGGACTATGGCTACACCTTC. It translates to CASSVDGERSDYGYTF. V gene TRBV9 combines with J gene TRBJ1-2; D is uncertain. V was trimmed by 0 bases and J by 3 bases, leaving 15 bases between them. The CDR3 contains 16 residues. The germline gives CDR1 SGDLS, CDR2 YYNGEE.

This clone was counted once. The rearrangement links TRBV3-1 (or the pseudogene TRBV3-2) to TRBJ2-3, with D possibly matching TRBD2 (7 bases). The CDR3 covers 15 residues. The germline V and J ends were trimmed by 4 bases and 4 bases, with 15 bases remaining between them. CDR1 is LGHDT, CDR2 YNNKEL, per germline (reference sequence). The CDR3 loop reads CASSRPGRGSDTQYF. The CDR3 region has the DNA TGTGCCAGCAGCCGGCCGGGGAGGGGGTCAGATACGCAGTATTTT.

The chain couples TRBV27 to TRBJ1-5; no reliable D call. The CDR3 consists of 15 residues. V lost 0 bases, J lost 3 bases, and 9 bases lay in between. CDR1 and CDR2 from the germline V gene are MNHEY and SMNVEV (reference sequence). CDR3 nucleotide sequence: TGTGCCAGCAGTTTATCCCCACAGTTCAATCAGCCCCAGCATTTT. Protein: CASSLSPQFNQPQHF.

CDR3 loop: CASSQDAGANQPQHF. CDR3 nucleotides: TGCGCCAGCAGCCAAGATGCAGGGGCTAATCAGCCCCAGCATTTT. The J gene is TRBJ1-5, the V gene TRBV4-1; tentative D call: TRBD1 (6 bases). There are 15 residues in the CDR3. The V end was cut by 0 bases, the J end by 4 bases, with 10 bases between. Germline-derived CDR1 and CDR2 are MGHRA and YSYEKL.

The chain joins TRBV19 to TRBJ2-7; 11 bases are a match to TRBD1. The CDR3 has 16 residues. Germline loops: CDR1 LNHDA, CDR2 SQIVND (reference sequence). With V trimmed by 4 bases and J by 5 bases, 10 bases remained unmatched. CDR3 DNA sequence: TGTGCCAGTAGTAGAGGACAGGGGGCTTCCAAGAACGAGCAGTACTTC. Translation gives CASSRGQGASKNEQYF.

The genes are TRBV6-5 and TRBJ1-2; TRBD1 aligns across 11 bases. Losses at the gene ends were 4 bases for V and 6 bases for J; bases not matched to a gene: 7. Germline V gene lookup returns CDR1 MNHEY and CDR2 SVGAGI. The CDR3 totals 15 residues. The CDR3, as DNA: TGTGCCAGCAGTTCCCGGGACAGGGGGTTCGATGGCTACACCTTC. This gives the protein CASSSRDRGFDGYTF.